The 11 T cell receptor beta chains reported below all come from one sample, sequenced in a study of blood T cell repertoires in COVID-19. Assay used: immunoSEQ multiplex PCR; TCRdb lists only in-frame clones, some missing. This sample yields about 220,000 clones, of which about 82% are seen a single time; 2% to 3% belongs to the top ten. The sample was peripheral blood. These receptors were taken from a woman aged 70-85 years with COVID-19, enrolled during active disease.

The chain joins TRBV11-3 to TRBJ1-1; TRBD1 matches at 12 bases. CDR3 length: 15 amino acids. V lost 3 bases, J lost 3 bases, and 2 bases stayed unmatched. CDR1 and CDR2 from the germline V gene are SGHNT and YENEEA. CDR3 residues: CASSFGTGGHTEAFF. CDR3 bases: TGTGCCAGCAGCTTTGGGACAGGGGGCCACACTGAAGCTTTCTTT. Variable domain in full (rest from reference TRBV11-3 and TRBJ1-1): EAGVVQSPRYKIIEKKQPVAFWCNPISGHNTLYWYLQNLGQGPELLIRYENEEAVDDSQLPKDRFSAERLKGVDSTLKIQPAELGDSAVYLCASSFGTGGHTEAFFGQGTRLTVV.

This chain links TRBV4-1 with TRBJ2-7; 8 bases line up with TRBD1. In germline, CDR1 is MGHRA, CDR2 YSYEKL. V trimming: 4 bases; J trimming: 2 bases; junction bases outside the gene matches: 4. This CDR3 is built from 14 residues. CDR3 amino acids: CASSRLTGAYEQYF. The CDR3 DNA reads TGCGCCAGCAGCCGATTGACAGGGGCCTACGAGCAGTACTTC.

This clone was observed a single time. The chain couples TRBV11-3 to TRBJ2-7, with D uncertain. This CDR3 comprises 15 residues. The V gene lost 2 bases and the J gene lost 0 bases, with 11 bases spanning the gap. Germline V lookup: CDR1 SGHNT, CDR2 YENEEA. This CDR3 is CASSLSADPSYEQYF. The CDR3 DNA follows: TGTGCCAGCAGCTTATCGGCGGATCCCTCCTACGAGCAGTACTTC.

V and J are TRBV3-1 (or the pseudogene TRBV3-2) and TRBJ1-2; the D gene is possibly TRBD1 (6 bases). This CDR3 has 15 residues. Per the germline V gene, CDR1 is LGHDT and CDR2 is YNNKEL (reference sequence). Trimming shortened V by 0 bases and J by 6 bases, and 14 bases separated the two germline ends. The CDR3 DNA reads as TGTGCCAGCAGCCAAGATTATAGAGGGGGTGATGGCTACACCTTC. This gives the protein CASSQDYRGGDGYTF.

The chain couples TRBV18 to TRBJ1-6; weak D call: TRBD1 (5 bases). V lost 5 bases and J 8 bases, leaving 10 bases between the germline ends. CDR1 and CDR2 (germline): KGHSH, LQKENI. The CDR3 has 13 residues. The CDR3 nucleotides read TGTGCCAGCTCAACGGGACTGGATTCACCCCTCCACTTT. The encoded protein is CASSTGLDSPLHF.

The chain joins TRBV7-6 to TRBJ1-2; D ambiguous. This CDR3 contains 13 residues. V was clipped by 5 bases and J by 8 bases, with 15 bases between them. Germline CDR1 reads SGHVS; CDR2 reads FNYEAQ. The CDR3 sequence is CASSPGRSGGYTF. In DNA form, the CDR3 reads TGTGCCAGCAGCCCCGGGAGAAGCGGAGGCTACACCTTC. The complete variable domain, with remaining parts taken from reference TRBV7-6 and TRBJ1-2, reads GAGVSQSPRYKVTKRGQDVALRCDPISGHVSLYWYRQALGQGPEFLTYFNYEAQQDKSGLPNDRFSAERPEGSISTLTIQRTEQRDSAMYRCASSPGRSGGYTFGSGTRLTVV.

This chain connects TRBV4-2 to TRBJ2-1, with 7 bases fitting TRBD2. This CDR3 spans 14 amino acids. CDR1 and CDR2 from the germline V gene are LGHNA and YNFKEQ. The trim removed 4 bases at V and 8 bases at J, leaving 8 bases unmatched. CDR3 protein: CASSLGLREDEQFF. The DNA for the CDR3 is TGTGCCAGCAGCCTAGGGCTCCGGGAGGATGAGCAGTTCTTC.

The chain combines TRBV3-1 (or the pseudogene TRBV3-2) with TRBJ2-6, with 7 bases that match TRBD1. CDR1 and CDR2 from the germline V gene are LGHDT and YNNKEL (reference sequence). CDR3 length: 18 residues. J gave up 2 bases and V 0 bases, and 7 bases lay outside the gene matches. CDR3 nucleotide sequence: TGTGCCAGCAGCCAAGACCGACAGGGAACCCCTGGGGCCAACGTCCTGACTTTC. It codes for CASSQDRQGTPGANVLTF.

The V call is TRBV21-1, the J call TRBJ2-7; no DNA check was done on the table's D call, TRBD1. TRBV21-1 is deemed a pseudogene. The CDR3 has 14 residues. CDR3 sequence (DNA): TGTGCCAGCAGCAAGGACAGGGGTAACCACGAGCAGTACTTC. Protein product: CASSKDRGNHEQYF.

The V call is TRBV19, the J call TRBJ2-3, with D possibly being TRBD1 (5 bases). The V gene's germline CDR1 is LNHDA and CDR2 SQIVND (reference sequence). The CDR3 sequence is 10 residues long. V was pared by 10 bases and J by 8 bases, with 10 bases between. The CDR3 DNA follows: TGTGCCACCGAAAGGGGTACGCAGTATTTT. As protein: CATERGTQYF.

This rearrangement joins TRBV25-1 to TRBJ1-2, with D unresolved. CDR3 length: 13 residues. Germline-derived CDR1 and CDR2 are MGHDK and SYGVNS. Trimming left V 4 bases short and J 1 base short, with 7 bases between. CDR3 DNA: TGTGCCAGCAGTGTGGGCCTTAACTATGGCTACACCTTC. It yields the protein CASSVGLNYGYTF.